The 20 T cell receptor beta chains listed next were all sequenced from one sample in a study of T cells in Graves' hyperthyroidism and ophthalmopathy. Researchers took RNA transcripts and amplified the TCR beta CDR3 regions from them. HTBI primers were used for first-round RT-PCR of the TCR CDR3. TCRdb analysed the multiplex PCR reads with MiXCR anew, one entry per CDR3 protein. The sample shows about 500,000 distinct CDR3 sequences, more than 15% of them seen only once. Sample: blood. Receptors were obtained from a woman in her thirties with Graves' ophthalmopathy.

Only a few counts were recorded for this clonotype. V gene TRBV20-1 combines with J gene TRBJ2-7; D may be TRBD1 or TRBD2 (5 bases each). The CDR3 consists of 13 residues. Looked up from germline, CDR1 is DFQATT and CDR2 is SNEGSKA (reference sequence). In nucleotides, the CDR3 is TGCATCGGTGAGGGGAGCGGAGCCTACGAGCAGTACTTC. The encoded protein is CIGEGSGAYEQYF.

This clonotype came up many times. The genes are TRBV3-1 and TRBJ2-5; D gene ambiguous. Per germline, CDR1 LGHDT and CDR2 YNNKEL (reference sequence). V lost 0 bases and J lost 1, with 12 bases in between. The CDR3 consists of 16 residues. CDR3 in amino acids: CASSQDATRFQETQYF. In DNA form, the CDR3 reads TGTGCCAGCAGCCAAGACGCCACTCGCTTCCAAGAGACCCAGTACTTC.

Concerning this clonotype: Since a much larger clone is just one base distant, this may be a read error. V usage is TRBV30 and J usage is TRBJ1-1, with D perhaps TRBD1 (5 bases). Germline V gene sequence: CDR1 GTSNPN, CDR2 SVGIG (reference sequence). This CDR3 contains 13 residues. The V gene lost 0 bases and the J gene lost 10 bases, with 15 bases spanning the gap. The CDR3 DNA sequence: TGTGCCTGGAGTGTGGGGACCAACAGTAGAGCTTTCTTT. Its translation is CAWSVGTNSRAFF.

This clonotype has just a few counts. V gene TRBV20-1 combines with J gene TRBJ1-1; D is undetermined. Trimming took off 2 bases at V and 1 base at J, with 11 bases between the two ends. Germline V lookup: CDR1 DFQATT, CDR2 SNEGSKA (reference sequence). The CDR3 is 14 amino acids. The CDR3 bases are TGCAGTGCTAGACCCGGCCAAGAGAACACTGAAGCTTTCTTT. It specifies CSARPGQENTEAFF.

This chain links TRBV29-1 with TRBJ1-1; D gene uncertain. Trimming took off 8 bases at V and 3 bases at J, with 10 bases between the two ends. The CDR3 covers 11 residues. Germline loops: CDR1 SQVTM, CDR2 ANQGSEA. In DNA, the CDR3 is TGCAGCCCCGAAGGCGACACTGAAGCTTTCTTT. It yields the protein CSPEGDTEAFF.

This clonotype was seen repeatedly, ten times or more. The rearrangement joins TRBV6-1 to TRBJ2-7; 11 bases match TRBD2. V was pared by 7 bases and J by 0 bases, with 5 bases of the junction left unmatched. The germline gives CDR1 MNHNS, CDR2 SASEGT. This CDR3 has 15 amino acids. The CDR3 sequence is CASTPGLADSYEQYF. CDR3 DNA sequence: TGTGCCAGCACCCCGGGACTAGCGGACTCCTACGAGCAGTACTTC.

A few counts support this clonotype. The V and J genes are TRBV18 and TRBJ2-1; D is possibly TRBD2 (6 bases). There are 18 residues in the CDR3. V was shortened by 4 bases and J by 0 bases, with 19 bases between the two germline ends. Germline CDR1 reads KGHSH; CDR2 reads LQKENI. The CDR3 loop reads CASSRTSSTNISYNEQFF. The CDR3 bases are TGTGCCAGCTCACGAACTAGCTCCACAAACATCTCCTACAATGAGCAGTTCTTC.

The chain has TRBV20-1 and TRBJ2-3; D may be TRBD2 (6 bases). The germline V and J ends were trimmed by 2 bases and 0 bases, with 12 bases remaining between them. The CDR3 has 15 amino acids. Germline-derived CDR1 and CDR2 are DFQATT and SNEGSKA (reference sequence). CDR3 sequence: CSARKASGSTDTQYF. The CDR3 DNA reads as TGCAGTGCTAGAAAGGCCAGCGGGAGCACAGATACGCAGTATTTT.

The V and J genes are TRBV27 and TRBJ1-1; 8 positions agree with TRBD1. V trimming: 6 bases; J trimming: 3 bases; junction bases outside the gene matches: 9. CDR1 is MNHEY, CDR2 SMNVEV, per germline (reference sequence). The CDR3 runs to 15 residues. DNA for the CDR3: TGTGCCAGCAGGAAAATTACAGGGGGGGACACTGAAGCTTTCTTT. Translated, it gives CASRKITGGDTEAFF.

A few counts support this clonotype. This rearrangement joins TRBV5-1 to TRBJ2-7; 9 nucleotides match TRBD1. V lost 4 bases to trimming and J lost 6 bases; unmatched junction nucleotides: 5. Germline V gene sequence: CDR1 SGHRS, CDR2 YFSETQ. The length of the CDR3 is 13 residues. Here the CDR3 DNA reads TGCGCCAGCAGCATGGGACAGGGAGCCGAGCAGTACTTC. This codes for CASSMGQGAEQYF.

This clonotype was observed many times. In DNA form, the CDR3 reads TGTGCCAGCAGTGAACCGGGACAGCTCACCGTTCCCCAGCATTTT. Residues: CASSEPGQLTVPQHF. V is TRBV28 and J is TRBJ1-5; TRBD1 matches 7 bases. The CDR3 contains 15 residues. Germline lookup yields CDR1 MDHEN and CDR2 SYDVKM. Trimming at V came to 5 bases and at J to 10 bases, leaving 14 bases not matched to a gene.

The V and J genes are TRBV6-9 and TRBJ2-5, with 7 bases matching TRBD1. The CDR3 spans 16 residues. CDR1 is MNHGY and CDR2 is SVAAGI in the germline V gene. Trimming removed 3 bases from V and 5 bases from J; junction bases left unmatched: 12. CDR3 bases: TGTGCCAGCAGTTACTCGGATTTCGACAGGGACGAGACCCAGTACTTC. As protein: CASSYSDFDRDETQYF.

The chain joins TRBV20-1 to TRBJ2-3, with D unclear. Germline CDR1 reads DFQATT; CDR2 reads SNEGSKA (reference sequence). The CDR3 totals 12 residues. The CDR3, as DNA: TGCAGCGGCTACTACACAGATACGCAGTGGTATTTT. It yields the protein CSGYYTDTQWYF.

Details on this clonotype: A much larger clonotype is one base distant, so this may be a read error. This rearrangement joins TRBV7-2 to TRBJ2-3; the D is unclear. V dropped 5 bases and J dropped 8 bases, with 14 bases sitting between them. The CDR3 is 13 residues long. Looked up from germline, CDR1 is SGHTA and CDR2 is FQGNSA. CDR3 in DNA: TGTGCCAGCAGCCCGCAAGAGCACGGTACGCAGTATTTT. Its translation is CASSPQEHGTQYF.

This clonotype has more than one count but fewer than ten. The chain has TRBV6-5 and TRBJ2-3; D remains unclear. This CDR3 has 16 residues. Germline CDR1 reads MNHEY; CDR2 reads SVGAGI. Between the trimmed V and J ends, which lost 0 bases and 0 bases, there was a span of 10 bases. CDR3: CASSYSQTSSTDTQYF. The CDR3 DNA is TGTGCCAGCAGTTACTCACAGACCTCCAGCACAGATACGCAGTATTTT.

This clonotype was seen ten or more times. The CDR3 region is CASSLGGGTNGYTF. Here the CDR3 DNA reads TGTGCCAGCAGCTTAGGGGGCGGGACGAATGGCTACACCTTC. V and J are TRBV7-8 and TRBJ1-2, with D possibly matching TRBD1 (5 bases). This CDR3 has 14 amino acids. In germline, CDR1 is SGHVS, CDR2 FQNEAQ. Trimming removed 1 base at V and 6 bases at J, with 12 bases between.

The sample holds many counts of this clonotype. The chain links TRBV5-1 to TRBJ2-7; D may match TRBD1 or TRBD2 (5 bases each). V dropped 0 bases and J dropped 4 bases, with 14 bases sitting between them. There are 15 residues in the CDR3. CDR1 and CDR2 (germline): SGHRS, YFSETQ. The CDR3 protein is CASSLAAGTLYEQYF. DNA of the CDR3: TGCGCCAGCAGCTTGGCCGCAGGGACCCTGTACGAGCAGTACTTC.

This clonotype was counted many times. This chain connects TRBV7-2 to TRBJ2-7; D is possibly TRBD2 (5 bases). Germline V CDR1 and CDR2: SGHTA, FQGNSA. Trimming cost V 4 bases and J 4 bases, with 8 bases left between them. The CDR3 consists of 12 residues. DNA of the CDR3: TGTGCCAGCAGCTCGGGGTTATACGAGCAGTACTTC. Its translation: CASSSGLYEQYF.

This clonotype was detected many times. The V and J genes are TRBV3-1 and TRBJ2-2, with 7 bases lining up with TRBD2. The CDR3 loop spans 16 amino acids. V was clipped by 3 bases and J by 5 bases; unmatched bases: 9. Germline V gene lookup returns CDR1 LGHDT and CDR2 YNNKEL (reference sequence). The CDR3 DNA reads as TGTGCCAGCAGCCAGCCCGGACTAGTCGGGACCGGGGAGCTGTTTTTT. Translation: CASSQPGLVGTGELFF.

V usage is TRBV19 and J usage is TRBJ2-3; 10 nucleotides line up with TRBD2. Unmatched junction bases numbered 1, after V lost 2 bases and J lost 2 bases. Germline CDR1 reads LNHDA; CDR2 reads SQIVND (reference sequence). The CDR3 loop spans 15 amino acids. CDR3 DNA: TGTGCCAGTAGTATAACTAGCGGGAACACAGATACGCAGTATTTT. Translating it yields CASSITSGNTDTQYF.